These 21 T cell receptor beta chains came from one sample sequenced in a study of T cells after yellow fever vaccination. TCRdb re-analysed the 5' RACE reads in MiXCR, keeping a single row per CDR3 protein. The sample yields about 4,800 distinct CDR3 sequences, around 8% seen once. The sample was PBMCs, either bulk or a sorted T-cell subset (CD4+, CD8+, memory, or dextramer-sorted; not recorded which), taken around 45 days after the first yellow fever vaccination. All receptors come from a young man who received the YFV17D yellow fever vaccine.

By sample share, this clonotype is large. The chain carries TRBV10-2 and TRBJ2-7; D call uncertain. V shed 8 bases and J shed 2 bases, with 7 bases lying between them. This CDR3 spans 11 amino acids. Germline lookup yields CDR1 WSHSY and CDR2 SAAADI. CDR3 bases: TGCGCCAGCGGGTCCCCCTACGAGCAGTACTTC. Encoded protein: CASGSPYEQYF.

This clonotype is termed hyperexpanded. V usage is TRBV6-2 or TRBV6-3 and J usage is TRBJ1-5; the D gene is possibly TRBD1 (5 bases). The CDR3 has 14 amino acids. Trimming pared 6 bases from V and 2 bases from J, leaving 11 bases between. Germline loops: CDR1 MNHEY, CDR2 SVGEGT. The CDR3 loop is CASRSLQGNQPQHF. The CDR3 nucleotides are TGTGCCAGCAGATCACTACAGGGCAATCAGCCCCAGCATTTT.

This clonotype was counted many times. The chain links TRBV5-1 to TRBJ2-7; 10 bases fit TRBD1. Germline V lookup: CDR1 SGHRS, CDR2 YFSETQ. Trimming took 7 bases from V and 5 from J; bases not matched to a gene: 12. The CDR3 has 15 amino acids. The CDR3 sequence is CASGKGDRGIHEQYF. The CDR3 nucleotides read TGCGCCAGCGGAAAAGGGGACAGGGGTATCCACGAGCAGTACTTC.

This clonotype was seen at least ten times. This sequence joins TRBV3-1 and TRBJ2-5; 9 bases align to TRBD1. V shed 1 base and J 3 bases; nucleotides not matched to a gene: 0. CDR3 length: 14 residues. Germline CDR1 is LGHDT and CDR2 is YNNKEL (reference sequence). The CDR3 DNA reads TGTGCCAGCAGCCAAGGACAGGGGGAAGAGACCCAGTACTTC. Translation gives CASSQGQGEETQYF.

This clonotype was seen at least ten times. The chain employs TRBV5-1 and TRBJ2-7; 9 bases map to TRBD1. With 4 bases clipped from V and 4 bases from J, the junction kept 9 bases outside the gene matches. This CDR3 is built from 15 residues. Germline V CDR1 and CDR2: SGHRS, YFSETQ. CDR3 loop: CASSHIETGGYEQYF. As DNA, the CDR3 is TGCGCCAGCAGCCACATCGAGACAGGGGGGTACGAGCAGTACTTC.

This clonotype was recorded many times. The gene calls are TRBV20-1 and TRBJ2-1, with D perhaps given as TRBD1 or TRBD2 (5 bases each). This CDR3 has 17 residues. The germline CDR1 and CDR2 sequences are DFQATT and SNEGSKA (reference sequence). V gave up 2 bases and J gave up 7 bases, with 24 bases separating them. The CDR3 coding sequence is TGCAGTGCTAGATATGGGGGTGGTTACCTAAACTATAATGAGCAGTTCTTC. As protein: CSARYGGGYLNYNEQFF.

On this clonotype: A much larger clone lies a single base off, so this may be a read error. The chain couples TRBV5-1 to TRBJ2-5; the D gene is possibly TRBD1 (5 bases). V was shortened by 5 bases and J by 5 bases, with 10 bases between the two germline ends. CDR1 SGHRS and CDR2 YFSETQ come from the germline V gene. The CDR3 is 12 residues long. CDR3 coding DNA: TGCGCCAGCAGTGGGGCGCTGGAGACCCAGTACTTC. Translating it yields CASSGALETQYF.

As concerns this clonotype: This may be a read error, as it is one base from a much larger clone. This chain connects TRBV5-6 to TRBJ2-1; TRBD1 aligns across 7 bases. Germline V gene data show CDR1 as SGHDT and CDR2 as YYEEEE. There are 14 residues in the CDR3. The V segment lost 5 bases and the J segment 5 bases; nucleotides outside the gene matches: 7. CDR3 DNA: TGTGCCAGCAGTCTACTGGGACAGCACAATGAGCAGTTCTTC. This gives the protein CASSLLGQHNEQFF. Full variable domain (remainder filled in from reference TRBV5-6 and TRBJ2-1): DAGVTQSPTHLIKTRGQQVTLRCSPKSGHDTVSWYQQALGQGPQFIFQYYEEEERQRGNFPDRFSGHQFPNYSSELNVNALLLGDSALYLCASSLLGQHNEQFFGPGTRLTVL.

The J gene is TRBJ2-1, the V gene TRBV5-6, with unresolved D. The germline V gene encodes CDR1 SGHDT and CDR2 YYEEEE. The V and J ends lost 4 bases and 4 bases respectively, with 12 bases between them. The length of the CDR3 is 14 residues. CDR3 sequence reads: CASSPGLRYNEQFF. As DNA, the CDR3 is TGTGCCAGCAGCCCCGGGCTACGGTACAATGAGCAGTTCTTC.

This clonotype was counted at least ten times. This sequence joins TRBV2 and TRBJ2-1, with D unclear. With 6 bases removed from V and 7 bases from J, the gap between germline ends came to 16 bases. This CDR3 spans 14 amino acids. Germline assignment: CDR1 SNHLY and CDR2 FYNNEI. DNA for the CDR3: TGTGCCAGCAGCGACTTATCTTATAAGAATGAGCAGTTCTTC. Its translation is CASSDLSYKNEQFF.

To note about this clonotype: Sequence at one end of the junction differs from germline and may be a read error. V usage is TRBV20-1 and J usage is TRBJ1-2; 9 bases map to TRBD1. The V gene's germline CDR1 is DFQATT and CDR2 SNEGSKA (reference sequence). This CDR3 is built from 17 residues. The CDR3, as DNA: TGCTGTGCTGTTCACCGGGACAGGGTTTATTTTCGCGGCGGCTACACCTTC. This sequence encodes CCAVHRDRVYFRGGYTF.

This clonotype has at least ten counts. The V call is TRBV15, the J call TRBJ2-2; a possible D gene is TRBD1 (6 bases). V shed 5 bases and J shed 6 bases, with 13 bases lying between them. Germline V lookup: CDR1 LNHNV, CDR2 YYDKDF (reference sequence). The CDR3 extends over 14 amino acids. Here the CDR3 reads CATSAQQGAGELFF. The DNA of the CDR3 is TGTGCCACCAGCGCCCAACAGGGAGCCGGGGAGCTGTTTTTT. Full variable domain (missing parts from reference TRBV15 and TRBJ2-2): DAMVIQNPRYQVTQFGKPVTLSCSQTLNHNVMYWYQQKSSQAPKLLFHYYDKDFNNEADTPDNFQSRRPNTSFCFLDIRSPGLGDTAMYLCATSAQQGAGELFFGEGSRLTVL.

The chain combines TRBV3-1 with TRBJ1-6, with 9 bases fitting TRBD1. The CDR3 is 16 amino acids. From germline, CDR1 is LGHDT and CDR2 YNNKEL (reference sequence). V was clipped by 10 bases and J by 6 bases; unmatched bases: 13. The CDR3 bases are TGTGCCACCACCCAAGAAGGGACAGGGACTAATTCACCCCTCCACTTT. This sequence encodes CATTQEGTGTNSPLHF.

A few counts support this clonotype. The CDR3 sequence is CASSLLLLSYNEQFF. CDR3 bases: TGTGCCAGTAGTTTATTACTTTTATCCTACAATGAGCAGTTCTTC. This chain links TRBV19 with TRBJ2-1; unclear D gene. Deletions cut 5 bases from V and 1 base from J, with 12 bases between. This CDR3 region has 15 residues. Looked up from germline, CDR1 is LNHDA and CDR2 is SQIVND (reference sequence).

This clonotype is large within its sample. The chain carries TRBV14 and TRBJ2-7; D unclear. Looked up from germline, CDR1 is SGHDN and CDR2 is FVKESK. The length of the CDR3 is 12 residues. Trimming pared 3 bases from V and 0 bases from J, leaving 3 bases between. CDR3 bases: TGTGCCAGCAGCCATAGCTCCTACGAGCAGTACGTC. Protein sequence: CASSHSSYEQYV.

This clonotype occurred many times. This rearrangement joins TRBV5-1 to TRBJ2-2, with unresolved D. The germline gives CDR1 SGHRS, CDR2 YFSETQ. V lost 0 bases and J 1 base, leaving 4 bases between the germline ends. This CDR3 is built from 14 residues. In nucleotides, the CDR3 is TGCGCCAGCAGCTTGGGAGGGAACACCGGGGAGCTGTTTTTT. Its protein product is CASSLGGNTGELFF. The variable domain in full, completed from reference TRBV5-1 and TRBJ2-2, reads KAGVTQTPRYLIKTRGQQVTLSCSPISGHRSVSWYQQTPGQGLQFLFEYFSETQRNKGNFPGRFSGRQFSNSRSEMNVSTLELGDSALYLCASSLGGNTGELFFGEGSRLTVL.

This clonotype was seen repeatedly, ten times or more. V gene TRBV5-5 combines with J gene TRBJ2-7, with TRBD2 as a possible D gene (6 bases). Germline V gives CDR1 SGHKS, CDR2 YYEKEE (reference sequence). V was shortened by 5 bases and J by 3 bases, with 9 bases between the two germline ends. CDR3 length: 12 amino acids. Here the CDR3 DNA reads TGTGCCAGCAGGGGCGGGAACTACGAGCAGTACTTC. It encodes CASRGGNYEQYF.

The sample holds many counts of this clonotype. The CDR3 sequence: CASSFLFYNEQFF. In DNA form, the CDR3 reads TGTGCCAGCAGCTTTCTATTCTACAATGAGCAGTTCTTC. V gene TRBV7-2 combines with J gene TRBJ2-1; no definite D call. CDR3 length: 13 residues. The V end lost 3 bases, the J end lost 3 bases, and 6 bases lay between the germline ends. CDR1 and CDR2 (germline): SGHTA, FQGNSA.

This clonotype was seen ten or more times. The chain has TRBV20-1 and TRBJ1-1; 8 nucleotides match TRBD1. The J segment lost 3 bases and the V segment lost 3 bases, leaving 12 bases of the junction unmatched. CDR1 DFQATT and CDR2 SNEGSKA come from the germline V gene (reference sequence). This CDR3 spans 16 amino acids. The CDR3 nucleotides are TGCAGTGCTAGGGGTGGGGGGACAGGAGACGACACTGAAGCTTTCTTT. Protein sequence: CSARGGGTGDDTEAFF.

This clonotype is deemed medium-sized. The chain recombines TRBV19 with TRBJ2-1, with 13 nucleotides matching TRBD2. Germline values: CDR1 LNHDA, CDR2 SQIVND (reference sequence). The CDR3 covers 15 residues. Losses at the gene ends were 5 bases for V and 4 bases for J; bases not matched to a gene: 2. Written as DNA, the CDR3 is TGTGCCAGTAGTGGGACTAGCGGGGATTACAATGAGCAGTTCTTC. Amino acid sequence: CASSGTSGDYNEQFF. Based on the CDR3 plus reference TRBV19 and TRBJ2-1, the full variable domain is DGGITQSPKYLFRKEGQNVTLSCEQNLNHDAMYWYRQDPGQGLRLIYYSQIVNDFQKGDIAEGYSVSREKKESFPLTVTSAQKNPTAFYLCASSGTSGDYNEQFFGPGTRLTVL.

This clonotype was detected many times. The chain combines TRBV4-3 with TRBJ1-1, with 8 bases lining up with TRBD1. Germline values: CDR1 LGHNA, CDR2 YSLEER. V dropped 0 bases and J dropped 1; count of bases not matched to a gene: 13. The length of the CDR3 is 19 residues. CDR3 bases: TGCGCCAGCAGCCAAGATGGGTGGTGGCAGGGGGCGGAGAACACTGAAGCTTTCTTT. Its protein is CASSQDGWWQGAENTEAFF.